This passage covers 17 T cell receptor beta chains from one sample sequenced in a study of beta chain features in type 1 diabetes. cDNA synthesis used the whole RNA isolate, giving expressed TCRB sequences. Produced via immunoSEQ multiplex PCR; TCRdb's table is partial and in-frame only. The data contain 160,000 or so clones, roughly 9.1% of them seen just once; the ten biggest clones take up over 2%. The sequencing input was central memory CD4+ T cells from blood. Receptor source: a woman younger than 30 in good health.

The chain links TRBV5-1 to TRBJ2-1; 8 nucleotides agree with TRBD2. With 0 bases clipped from V and 2 bases from J, the junction kept 1 base outside the gene matches. CDR1 SGHRS and CDR2 YFSETQ come from the germline V gene. This CDR3 is 15 amino acids long. The CDR3 region has the DNA TGCGCCAGCAGCTTGGTACTAGCGGCCTACAATGAGCAGTTCTTC. Amino acid sequence: CASSLVLAAYNEQFF.

This clone is classed as medium-sized (0.01 to 0.1%). V and J are TRBV30 and TRBJ1-1, with 8 bases matching TRBD1. The germline gives CDR1 GTSNPN, CDR2 SVGIG (reference sequence). This CDR3 has 12 amino acids. Trimming at V came to 8 bases and at J to 5 bases, leaving 7 bases not matched to a gene. The CDR3 loop reads CAGDRGKTEAFF. The CDR3 DNA reads TGTGCCGGTGACAGGGGAAAGACTGAAGCTTTCTTT. Full variable domain (rest looked up from reference TRBV30 and TRBJ1-1): SQTIHQWPATLVQPVGSPLSLECTVEGTSNPNLYWYRQAAGRGLQLLFYSVGIGQISSEVPQNLSASRPQDRQFILSSKKLLLSDSGFYLCAGDRGKTEAFFGQGTRLTVV.

The chain joins TRBV7-2 to TRBJ2-3; D is unresolved. The CDR3 length is 12 residues. Germline V gene data show CDR1 as SGHTA and CDR2 as FQGNSA. V was pared by 1 base and J by 5 bases, with 4 bases between. In DNA, the CDR3 is TGTGCCAGCAGCTTAGATCGAGATACGCAGTATTTT. It yields the protein CASSLDRDTQYF.

V is TRBV29-1 and J is TRBJ2-3, with TRBD1 as a possible D gene (6 bases). This CDR3 contains 15 residues. Trimming took 3 bases from V and 3 from J, leaving 16 bases between them. Germline V gene sequence: CDR1 SQVTM, CDR2 ANQGSEA. The CDR3 region is CSVETGRTGTDTQYF. The CDR3 DNA reads TGCAGCGTTGAGACAGGCCGCACGGGTACAGATACGCAGTATTTT.

This clone was detected only a few times. V gene TRBV7-9 combines with J gene TRBJ2-5; tentative D call: TRBD1 (5 bases). Germline V lookup: CDR1 SEHNR, CDR2 FQNEAQ (reference sequence). The V end lost 5 bases, the J end lost 2 bases, and 6 bases lay between the germline ends. The length of the CDR3 is 12 residues. The CDR3 protein is CASSGQQETQYF. The CDR3 DNA reads TGTGCCAGCAGCGGACAACAAGAGACCCAGTACTTC.

This clone was observed a handful of times. The chain joins TRBV5-1 to TRBJ1-1; perhaps TRBD1 as D (5 bases). Trimming left V 7 bases short and J 1 base short, with 11 bases between. The CDR3 has 13 amino acids. Germline-derived CDR1 and CDR2 are SGHRS and YFSETQ. The CDR3 DNA follows: TGCGCCAGCGGAGGAGGGGAGAACACTGAAGCTTTCTTT. Protein sequence: CASGGGENTEAFF.

This chain joins TRBV5-4 and TRBJ2-2; TRBD2 agrees at 8 bases. The CDR3 runs to 14 residues. Germline CDR1 is SGHNT and CDR2 is YYREEE (reference sequence). Germline trimming cut 5 bases from V and 7 bases from J; bases unmatched to any gene: 7. The CDR3 here is CASRTGGRVGELFF. The CDR3 coding sequence is TGTGCCAGCAGAACGGGGGGGCGCGTCGGGGAGCTGTTTTTT.

In the case of this clone: Compared with germline, one end of the junction differs, possibly owing to a read error. The rearrangement links TRBV5-1 to TRBJ2-3; D is unclear. The CDR3 covers 15 residues. Germline V lookup: CDR1 SGHRS, CDR2 YFSETQ. The CDR3 region is CASRLDLQSTDTQYF. CDR3 in DNA: TGCGCCAGCAGGTTGGACCTCCAGTCCACAGATACGCAGTATTTT.

The chain is built from TRBV2 and TRBJ2-3, with D perhaps TRBD2 (8 bases). This CDR3 has 15 residues. CDR1 and CDR2 from the germline V gene are SNHLY and FYNNEI. With 5 bases removed from V and 5 bases from J, the gap between germline ends came to 17 bases. The CDR3 DNA reads as TGTGCCAGCAGTTCTCTTAGCGGGACAGAAGATACGCAGTATTTT. Encoded protein: CASSSLSGTEDTQYF.

This sequence joins TRBV7-9 and TRBJ1-2; 7 bases fit TRBD1. Germline CDR1 SEHNR, CDR2 FQNEAQ (reference sequence). The V segment lost 1 base and the J segment 2 bases; nucleotides outside the gene matches: 4. This CDR3 has 15 amino acids. CDR3 residues: CASSLESGGNYGYTF. In DNA form, the CDR3 reads TGTGCCAGCAGCTTAGAATCAGGGGGGAACTATGGCTACACCTTC.

This clone was detected a few times. J is TRBJ1-6 and V is TRBV28; TRBD1 might be the D (5 bases). Germline values: CDR1 MDHEN, CDR2 SYDVKM. Deletions cut 5 bases from V and 1 base from J, with 15 bases between. The CDR3 totals 17 residues. CDR3 bases: TGTGCCAGCAGTCCGTCGGGTGGGGCTTCCTATAATTCACCCCTCCACTTT. Protein product: CASSPSGGASYNSPLHF.

V usage is TRBV4-2 and J usage is TRBJ1-2; D perhaps matches TRBD1 (6 bases). V lost 0 bases to trimming and J lost 6 bases, with 17 bases between them. Germline-derived CDR1 and CDR2 are LGHNA and YNFKEQ. The CDR3 sequence is 16 residues long. The chain's CDR3 is CASSQERFPQGDGYTF. CDR3 nucleotides: TGTGCCAGCAGCCAAGAACGATTTCCACAGGGAGATGGCTACACCTTC.

The gene calls are TRBV4-3 and TRBJ2-7; perhaps TRBD1 as D (5 bases). Germline V gives CDR1 LGHNA, CDR2 YSLEER. The CDR3 runs 14 residues. Trimming took off 1 base at V and 4 bases at J, with 11 bases between the two ends. The chain's CDR3 is CASSQAQVGYEQYF. Here the CDR3 DNA reads TGCGCCAGCAGCCAAGCACAGGTTGGGTACGAGCAGTACTTC.

This clone has only a few counts. The V call is TRBV6-5, the J call TRBJ2-1; 10 positions agree with TRBD2. This CDR3 has 16 amino acids. Germline lookup yields CDR1 MNHEY and CDR2 SVGAGI. Trimming removed 2 bases from V and 9 bases from J; junction bases left unmatched: 10. The CDR3 loop is CASSYGSSGSRSEQFF. CDR3 sequence (DNA): TGTGCCAGCAGTTACGGGTCTAGCGGGAGTCGCAGTGAGCAGTTCTTC.

This chain uses TRBV4-1 with TRBJ1-2, with a tentative D call TRBD1 (5 bases). Trimming left V 3 bases short and J 4 bases short, with 15 bases between. CDR1 is MGHRA, CDR2 YSYEKL, per germline. The CDR3 length is 15 residues. CDR3 sequence (DNA): TGCGCCAGCAGCCAGCCGCGAAGGGGTGGCTATGGCTACACCTTC. Amino acid sequence: CASSQPRRGGYGYTF.

This chain uses TRBV7-2 with TRBJ1-1, with D possibly matching TRBD1 (6 bases). Germline V lookup: CDR1 SGHTA, CDR2 FQGNSA. Trimming removed 5 bases from V and 7 bases from J, with 23 bases in between. The CDR3 is 16 amino acids. The CDR3 DNA follows: TGTGCCAGCAGCCCCGACGGCACCAGGGGTAAGAGTGAAGCTTTCTTT. This translates into CASSPDGTRGKSEAFF. The complete variable domain, with remaining parts taken from reference TRBV7-2 and TRBJ1-1, reads GAGVSQSPSNKVTEKGKDVELRCDPISGHTALYWYRQSLGQGLEFLIYFQGNSAPDKSGLPSDRFSAERTGGSVSTLTIQRTQQEDSAVYLCASSPDGTRGKSEAFFGQGTRLTVV.

This clone was seen a few times. The gene calls are TRBV29-1 and TRBJ2-3; 8 nucleotides match TRBD2. Germline-derived CDR1 and CDR2 are SQVTM and ANQGSEA. This CDR3 contains 13 residues. The V gene end was trimmed by 7 bases and the J gene end by 4 bases; junction bases not matched to a gene: 7. The CDR3 region is CSGLRGGADTQYF. As DNA, the CDR3 is TGCAGCGGCCTACGGGGGGGGGCAGATACGCAGTATTTT.